Listed here is a single TCR beta chain. Between the trimmed V and J ends, which lost 6 bases and 8 bases, there was a span of 10 bases. The CDR3 has 11 residues. CDR1 is LNHDA and CDR2 is SQIVND in the germline V gene (reference sequence). The table came from immunoSEQ multiplex PCR; TCRdb's copy has only in-frame clones and leaves some out. The table shows around 76,000 clones, with 85% to 90% occurring only once. This sample was included in a study of blood T cell repertoires in COVID-19. Looking at the study overall: Collection of acute and convalescent COVID-19 samples took place in the United States, Italy and Spain.

Sequenced sample: peripheral blood. The sequence was obtained from a man between 60 and 70 years old with acute or convalescent COVID-19. The chain recombines TRBV19 with TRBJ1-1; D gene ambiguous. The CDR3 reads CASRGSGEAFF. The CDR3, as DNA: TGTGCCAGTAGAGGCTCGGGAGAAGCTTTCTTT.